What follows is one T cell receptor beta chain and its context. Germline assignment: CDR1 SGHRS and CDR2 YFSETQ. This CDR3 is 14 amino acids long. Deletions cut 3 bases from V and 2 bases from J, with 8 bases between. The data were taken from a study of OX40 agonist ivuxolimab in advanced cancers. Sequencing used immunoSEQ multiplex PCR; TCRdb keeps in-frame clones, though not all of them. This sample has under 70,000 clones, with approximately 86% found just once. The receptor was isolated from an adult with an advanced solid tumor such as melanoma, head and neck, liver or kidney cancer. The input for sequencing was CD4+ or CD8+ T cells sorted from blood, taken in a trial of the OX40 agonist ivuxolimab. The gene calls are TRBV5-1 and TRBJ1-4; unclear D gene. CDR3 region: CASSYFGTNEKLFF. The CDR3 DNA sequence: TGCGCCAGCAGCTACTTTGGGACTAATGAAAAACTGTTTTTT.